The 3 T cell receptor beta chains presented below share a single source sample, sequenced in a study of cytomegalovirus exposure and HLA in healthy donors. 13 Jbeta primers and 60 Vbeta primers were used for the PCR. The repertoire was sequenced with immunoSEQ multiplex PCR; TCRdb's copy has only in-frame clones and lacks some. The sample holds about 120,000 clones, about three quarters seen once. Sample: PBMCs. Receptors originate from a woman aged 40-49 years in good health and CMV-seropositive.

This clone was observed a few times. This chain connects TRBV2 to TRBJ1-4; the D is unclear. Germline assignment: CDR1 SNHLY and CDR2 FYNNEI. The CDR3 has 15 amino acids. Trimming removed 2 bases from V and 8 bases from J, with 15 bases in between. The CDR3 coding sequence is TGTGCCAGCAGTGAAACCCCAGCGTCACGGGAAAAACTGTTTTTT. Translating gives CASSETPASREKLFF. Combining the CDR3 with reference TRBV2 and TRBJ1-4 gives the whole variable domain EPEVTQTPSHQVTQMGQEVILRCVPISNHLYFYWYRQILGQKVEFLVSFYNNEISEKSEIFDDQFSVERPDGSNFTLKIRSTKLEDSAMYFCASSETPASREKLFFGSGTQLSVL.

This clone was counted a few times. The rearrangement uses TRBV11-1 and TRBJ1-1; no clear D gene. CDR3 length: 15 amino acids. Deletions cut 2 bases from V and 3 bases from J, with 13 bases between. CDR1 SGHAT and CDR2 FQDESV come from the germline V gene (reference sequence). In DNA, the CDR3 is TGTGCCAGCAGCTTATTAATGATTTCGGACACTGAAGCTTTCTTT. It specifies CASSLLMISDTEAFF. Combining the CDR3 with reference TRBV11-1 and TRBJ1-1 gives the whole variable domain EAEVAQSPRYKITEKSQAVAFWCDPISGHATLYWYRQILGQGPELLVQFQDESVVDDSQLPKDRFSAERLKGVDSTLKIQPAELGDSAMYLCASSLLMISDTEAFFGQGTRLTVV.

This clone was found a few times. The J gene is TRBJ1-5, the V gene TRBV23-1; TRBD1 matches at 7 bases. TRBV23-1 is given ORF status, its function remaining uncertain. The V and J ends lost 0 bases and 4 bases, in that order; junction bases with no gene match: 12. This CDR3 has 18 amino acids. The CDR3 DNA reads as TGCGCCAGCAGTCAATCCCTCCGAGGACAGGCCGAAAATCAGCCCCAGCATTTT. Translating it yields CASSQSLRGQAENQPQHF.